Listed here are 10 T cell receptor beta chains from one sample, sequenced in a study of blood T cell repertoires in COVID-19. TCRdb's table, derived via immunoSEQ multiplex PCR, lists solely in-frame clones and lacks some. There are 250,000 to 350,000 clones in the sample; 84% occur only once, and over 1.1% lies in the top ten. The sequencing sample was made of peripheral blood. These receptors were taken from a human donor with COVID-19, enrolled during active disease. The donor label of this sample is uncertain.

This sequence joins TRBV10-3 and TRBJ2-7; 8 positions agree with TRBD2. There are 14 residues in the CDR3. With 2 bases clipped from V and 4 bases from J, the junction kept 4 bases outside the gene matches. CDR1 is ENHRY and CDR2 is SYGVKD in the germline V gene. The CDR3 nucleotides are TGTGCCATCAGTGAGAGCGGGAGCGGGTACGAGCAGTACTTC. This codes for CAISESGSGYEQYF.

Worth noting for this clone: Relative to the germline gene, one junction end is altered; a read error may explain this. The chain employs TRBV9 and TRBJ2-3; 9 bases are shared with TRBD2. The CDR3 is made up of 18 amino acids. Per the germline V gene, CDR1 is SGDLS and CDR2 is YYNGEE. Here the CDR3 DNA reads TGTGCCAGCAGCGTAGGGGCGGGAGGGCCAAGAACCACAGATACGCGGTATTTT. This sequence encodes CASSVGAGGPRTTDTRYF.

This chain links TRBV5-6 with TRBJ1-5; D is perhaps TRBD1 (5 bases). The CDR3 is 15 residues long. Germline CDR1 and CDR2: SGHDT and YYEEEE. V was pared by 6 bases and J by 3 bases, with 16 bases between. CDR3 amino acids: CASTLRGVDNQPQHF. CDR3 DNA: TGTGCCAGCACCTTACGGGGGGTGGACAATCAGCCCCAGCATTTT.

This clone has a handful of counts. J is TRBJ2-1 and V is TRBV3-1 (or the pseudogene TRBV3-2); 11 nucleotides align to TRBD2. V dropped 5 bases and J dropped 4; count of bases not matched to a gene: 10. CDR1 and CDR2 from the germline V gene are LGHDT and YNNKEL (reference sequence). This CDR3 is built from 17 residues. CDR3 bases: TGTGCCAGCAGCTTCAATCTAGCGGGAGGAGGTTACAATGAGCAGTTCTTC. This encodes CASSFNLAGGGYNEQFF.

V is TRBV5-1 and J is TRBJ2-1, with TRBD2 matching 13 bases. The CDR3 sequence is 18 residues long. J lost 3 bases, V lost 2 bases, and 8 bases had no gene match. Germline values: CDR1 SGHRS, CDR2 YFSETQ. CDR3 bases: TGCGCCAGCAGCTTAGGACTAGCGGGAGAAAGGGTCTACAATGAGCAGTTCTTC. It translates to CASSLGLAGERVYNEQFF. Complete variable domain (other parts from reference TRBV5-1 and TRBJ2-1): KAGVTQTPRYLIKTRGQQVTLSCSPISGHRSVSWYQQTPGQGLQFLFEYFSETQRNKGNFPGRFSGRQFSNSRSEMNVSTLELGDSALYLCASSLGLAGERVYNEQFFGPGTRLTVL.

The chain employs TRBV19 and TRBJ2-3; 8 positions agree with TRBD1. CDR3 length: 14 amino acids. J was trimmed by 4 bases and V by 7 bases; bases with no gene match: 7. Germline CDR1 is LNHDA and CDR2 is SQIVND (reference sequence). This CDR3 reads CASTDRGSADTQYF. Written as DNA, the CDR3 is TGTGCCAGTACAGACAGGGGTTCGGCAGATACGCAGTATTTT.

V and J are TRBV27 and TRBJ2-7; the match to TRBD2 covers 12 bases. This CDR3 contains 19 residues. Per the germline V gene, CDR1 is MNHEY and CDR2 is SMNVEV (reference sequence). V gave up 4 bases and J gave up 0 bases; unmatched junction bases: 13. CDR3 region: CASSSPTGTSGLSSYEQYF. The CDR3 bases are TGTGCCAGCAGTTCCCCTACCGGGACTAGCGGGTTGTCCTCCTACGAGCAGTACTTC.

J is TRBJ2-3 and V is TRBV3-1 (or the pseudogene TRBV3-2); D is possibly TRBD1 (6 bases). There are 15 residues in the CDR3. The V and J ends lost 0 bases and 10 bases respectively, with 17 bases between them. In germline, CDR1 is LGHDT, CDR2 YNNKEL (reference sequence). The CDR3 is CASSQDQGWSIAQYF. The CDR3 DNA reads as TGTGCCAGCAGCCAAGATCAGGGGTGGTCCATTGCGCAGTATTTT.

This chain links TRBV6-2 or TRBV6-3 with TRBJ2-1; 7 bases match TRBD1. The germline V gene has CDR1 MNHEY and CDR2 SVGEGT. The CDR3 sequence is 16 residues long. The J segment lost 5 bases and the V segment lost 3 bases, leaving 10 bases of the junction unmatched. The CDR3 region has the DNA TGTGCCAGCAGTTATCCGCCGGGACAGATTAACAATGAGCAGTTCTTC. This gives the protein CASSYPPGQINNEQFF.

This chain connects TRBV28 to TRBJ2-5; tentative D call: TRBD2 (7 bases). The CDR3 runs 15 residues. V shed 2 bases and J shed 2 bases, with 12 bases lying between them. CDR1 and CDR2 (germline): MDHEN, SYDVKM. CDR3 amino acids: CASSLGGAGQETQYF. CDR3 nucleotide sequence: TGTGCCAGCAGTTTAGGGGGGGCAGGGCAAGAGACCCAGTACTTC.